The T cell receptor beta chain under discussion was sequenced for a study of cytomegalovirus exposure and HLA in healthy donors. The V and J ends lost 6 bases and 4 bases respectively, with 12 bases between them. The CDR3 runs 13 residues. Germline values: CDR1 MNHEY, CDR2 SVGAGI. The PCR contained 60 Vbeta and 13 Jbeta primers. Repertoires were generated with immunoSEQ multiplex PCR, while TCRdb's copy carries only in-frame clones and drops some. In the table there are over 100,000 clones, roughly three quarters of which are singletons. The V gene is TRBV6-5, the J gene TRBJ1-1, with a weak D call TRBD1 (6 bases). Sequenced: PBMCs. This TCR was recovered from a woman in her late teens or twenties in good health and CMV-seropositive. The CDR3 nucleotides are TGTGCCAGCAGGCCAACAGGGAGCACTGAAGCTTTCTTT. Its protein product is CASRPTGSTEAFF.